This is a list of T cell receptor beta chains from one sample in a study of T cell repertoires in cytomegalovirus infection. TCRdb re-called the reads through MiXCR, storing one row per CDR3 protein. The table includes 100,000 to 150,000 distinct CDR3 sequences, roughly a quarter detected once. Antigens of these TCRs are unknown. The sequenced material came from PBMCs, sequenced either directly or after in vitro stimulation (not recorded which). These receptors were taken from a human donor in good health (CMV status not recorded). Some clones in this sample may be carry-over from other donors' samples. CDR3s include the opening cysteine and the closing phenylalanine or tryptophan. The D gene is left open where the match is weak. Rows give clone size only sometimes, using once, few, many, or a class for an expanded clone.

TGTGCCAGCAGACCGCGGACAGGGAGTTCACCCCTCCACTTT	CASRPRTGSSPLHF	TRBV7-9	TRBJ1-6	TRBD1	few
TGTGCCATCAGTGAGTACTCGGCAGATACGCAGCATTTT	CAISEYSADTQHF	TRBV10-3	TRBJ1-5	NA	NA
TGTGCCAGCATAGGGCAAGGCGAAAAACTGTTTTTT	CASIGQGEKLFF	TRBV25-1	TRBJ1-4	NA	NA
TGTGCCAGCAGAAGACCAGGGTTCTCCTACAATGAGCAGTTCTTC	CASRRPGFSYNEQFF	TRBV7-2	TRBJ2-1	NA	many
TGTGCCAGCAGACCTAGCGGCCCCCTCGGTAATGAGCAGTTCTTC	CASRPSGPLGNEQFF	TRBV12-3/TRBV12-4	TRBJ2-1	TRBD2	NA
TGTGCCTGGAGTTCTCTTACCCCGGGCGAAGCTTTCTTT	CAWSSLTPGEAFF	TRBV30	TRBJ1-1	NA	NA
TGTGCCAGCAGTCCTAGCGGGAGGGCCTCCGGGGAGCAGTTCTTC	CASSPSGRASGEQFF	TRBV28	TRBJ2-1	TRBD2	NA
TGTGCCAGCACCCCTAGCGGGAGGCCCTCCTACGAGCAGTACTTC	CASTPSGRPSYEQYF	TRBV6-2/TRBV6-3	TRBJ2-7	TRBD2	NA
TGCGCCAGCAGCCAAAGACTAGGCCTCTACGAGCAGTACTTC	CASSQRLGLYEQYF	TRBV4-1	TRBJ2-7	NA	NA
TGTGCCAGCAGTTTCAGGATTCACACTGAAGCTTTCTTT	CASSFRIHTEAFF	TRBV28	TRBJ1-1	NA	few
TGTGCCAGCAGTTACCCCGGGACTAGGGACCCCAATGAGCAGTTCTTC	CASSYPGTRDPNEQFF	TRBV6-6	TRBJ2-1	TRBD2	once
TGTGCCAGCAGCCCCGCTGGACCCTACGAGCAGTACTTC	CASSPAGPYEQYF	TRBV7-2	TRBJ2-7	NA	NA
TGCGCCAGCAGCCAGAAGCAGGGGTCACCTGGCTACACCTTC	CASSQKQGSPGYTF	TRBV4-1	TRBJ1-2	NA	many
TGTGCCAGCACCCCGATCCCACTGAAGCAGTTCTTC	CASTPIPLKQFF	TRBV11-2	TRBJ2-1	NA	NA
TGTGCCAGCAGTTACATTAGCGGGAGGTTATACAATGAGCAGTTCTTC	CASSYISGRLYNEQFF	TRBV12-3/TRBV12-4	TRBJ2-1	TRBD2	NA
TGTGCCAGCAGTTACCGGGACAGGGCTGGCTACACCTTC	CASSYRDRAGYTF	TRBV6-2/TRBV6-3	TRBJ1-2	TRBD1	once
TGTGCCACCAGTCCGGGGGGGCGCAATCAGCCCCAGCATTTT	CATSPGGRNQPQHF	TRBV24-1	TRBJ1-5	NA	once
TGCAGCGTTGAAGAGCCCGGCAGATACAATGAGCAGTTCTTC	CSVEEPGRYNEQFF	TRBV29-1	TRBJ2-1	NA	NA
TGTGCCACCGGTAAAGACAGGGGACCCCTCTCTGGGGCCAACGTCCTGACTTTC	CATGKDRGPLSGANVLTF	TRBV15	TRBJ2-6	TRBD1	NA
TGTGCCAGCAGCTTAATGGGACAGGGGTCCGGAAACACCATATATTTT	CASSLMGQGSGNTIYF	TRBV7-2	TRBJ1-3	TRBD1	many
TGTGCCAGCAGCTTAGAAGGGGGAACCGGGGAGCTGTTTTTT	CASSLEGGTGELFF	TRBV7-9	TRBJ2-2	NA	NA
TGTGCCAGCGGACCGAGGACAGGGCGCTCAAATGAGCAGTTCTTC	CASGPRTGRSNEQFF	TRBV7-2	TRBJ2-1	TRBD1	many
TGTGCCAGCAAATCCCTAGGGACAGGGAGGAATTCACCCCTCCACTTT	CASKSLGTGRNSPLHF	TRBV28	TRBJ1-6	TRBD1	NA
TGCGCCAGCAGCCAACCGGGACAGCCGAACACTGAAGCTTTCTTT	CASSQPGQPNTEAFF	TRBV4-1	TRBJ1-1	TRBD1	few
TGTGCCAGCACCGCACTCGGGGAGGGTTGGCAGCCCCAGCATTTT	CASTALGEGWQPQHF	TRBV28	TRBJ1-5	NA	NA
TGTGCCAGTAGTACGACTAGTTATAATGAGCAGTTCTTC	CASSTTSYNEQFF	TRBV19	TRBJ2-1	NA	NA
TGTGCCAGCAGCCTTGCGAGGGGGACAGTTATGAACACTGAAGCTTTCTTT	CASSLARGTVMNTEAFF	TRBV7-9	TRBJ1-1	TRBD1	NA
TGCGCCAGCAGCTCAGACCTTGGCCCCACCCCCACCGGGGAGCTGTTTTTT	CASSSDLGPTPTGELFF	TRBV5-1	TRBJ2-2	NA	NA
TGTGCCACCAGCAGAGTACCGGGACAGGGGCGGCCCCAGCATTTT	CATSRVPGQGRPQHF	TRBV15	TRBJ1-5	TRBD1	few
TGTGCCAGCAGCCTACCCGGGGGAACTAATGAAAAACTGTTTTTT	CASSLPGGTNEKLFF	TRBV5-4	TRBJ1-4	NA	NA
TGTGCCAGCAGGAGGGACAGCTATAATTCACCCCTCCACTTT	CASRRDSYNSPLHF	TRBV6-8	TRBJ1-6	TRBD1	few
TGTGCCACCCGGACAGGCGATAATTCACCCCTCCACTTT	CATRTGDNSPLHF	TRBV19	TRBJ1-6	TRBD1	NA
TGTGCCAGCAGCCCACGAGCGGGAGGCGAGCAGTACTTC	CASSPRAGGEQYF	TRBV12-3/TRBV12-4	TRBJ2-7	TRBD2	few
TGTGCCAGCAGCTCCCTAGCGGGAGAGGGGCTAGCCAAAAACATTCAGTACTTC	CASSSLAGEGLAKNIQYF	TRBV7-9	TRBJ2-4	TRBD2	NA
TGTGCCAGTAGTATGATGGAGTCCCCCCGCGGCAATCAGCCCCAGCATTTT	CASSMMESPRGNQPQHF	TRBV19	TRBJ1-5	NA	few
TGTGCCACCAGCAGAGATGTACAGGGGAATTCACCCCTCCACTTT	CATSRDVQGNSPLHF	TRBV15	TRBJ1-6	TRBD1	few
TGTGCCAGTAGTGTACGTCTAGCACAGCAAGAGACCCAGTACTTC	CASSVRLAQQETQYF	TRBV19	TRBJ2-5	NA	few
TGTGCCAGCAGCTTTAGGACGGCAAGCTCTGGAAACACCATATATTTT	CASSFRTASSGNTIYF	TRBV7-2	TRBJ1-3	NA	NA
TGTGCCAGCAGCTCTCGACTAGCGTCCTACAATGAGCAGTTCTTC	CASSSRLASYNEQFF	TRBV7-2	TRBJ2-1	TRBD2	many
TGTGCCAGTAGTATAAGGCCTAGCGGGAGAGATACCTACAATGAGCAGTTCTTC	CASSIRPSGRDTYNEQFF	TRBV19	TRBJ2-1	TRBD2	few
TGTGCCAGTAGTATCCGGACTTCCACAGATACGCAGTATTTT	CASSIRTSTDTQYF	TRBV19	TRBJ2-3	NA	once
TGTGCCAGCAGTACCCGGGACAGGGTAAATGAGCAGTTCTTC	CASSTRDRVNEQFF	TRBV6-1	TRBJ2-1	TRBD1	few
TGTGCCAGCAGCTTAGTGGGGACTAGCGGGAGTGACGAGCAGTACTTC	CASSLVGTSGSDEQYF	TRBV7-2	TRBJ2-7	TRBD2	few
TGTGCCAGCAGTTTGGTGGGACTGTACAATGAGCAGTTCTTC	CASSLVGLYNEQFF	TRBV27	TRBJ2-1	NA	many
TGTGCCAGTAGTATCGGACAACCCACCGGGGAGCTGTTTTTT	CASSIGQPTGELFF	TRBV19	TRBJ2-2	NA	few
TGTGCCAGCAGCCGGGAGTGGTCTAGCGGGAGCTACAATGAGCAGTTCTTC	CASSREWSSGSYNEQFF	TRBV3-1	TRBJ2-1	TRBD2	NA
TGTGCCAGCAGTTTTCGGGGAAGCGAGCAGTACTTC	CASSFRGSEQYF	TRBV12-3/TRBV12-4	TRBJ2-7	NA	few
TGTGCCAGCAGGGGGACAGGGGAACTGTCCGATACGCAGTATTTT	CASRGTGELSDTQYF	TRBV6-2/TRBV6-3	TRBJ2-3	TRBD1	NA
TGTGCCACCAGTGATCTATCAGCGGGAAGCACAGATACGCAGTATTTT	CATSDLSAGSTDTQYF	TRBV24-1	TRBJ2-3	TRBD2	few
TGTGCCAGCAGTTTAACCGATCCGGGCTACACCTTC	CASSLTDPGYTF	TRBV28	TRBJ1-2	NA	many
TGTGCCAGCAGTCCCGGGACAGGAGGCTACACCTTC	CASSPGTGGYTF	TRBV6-1	TRBJ1-2	TRBD1	NA
TGTGCCATTCAGGGGGTTCGAGGGACTGAAGCTTTCTTT	CAIQGVRGTEAFF	TRBV10-3	TRBJ1-1	TRBD1	few
TGTGCCAGCAGCAACACCGGGACTAGCGGGAGCTTCACAGATACGCAGTATTTT	CASSNTGTSGSFTDTQYF	TRBV5-4	TRBJ2-3	TRBD2	NA
TGTGCCAGCAGCTCTGCAACTAATGAAAAACTGTTTTTT	CASSSATNEKLFF	TRBV7-8	TRBJ1-4	NA	NA
TGTGCCAGCAGCCTACCGGGGACAGTGAGAAGATCCGCGGGGGACACCATATATTTT	CASSLPGTVRRSAGDTIYF	TRBV6-2/TRBV6-3	TRBJ1-3	TRBD1	NA
TGTGCCAGCACCCCGGTTCGGGCACCTGGTTCCTACGAGCAGTACTTC	CASTPVRAPGSYEQYF	TRBV6-2/TRBV6-3	TRBJ2-7	NA	NA
TGTGCCAGCAGTTTAGACAGAAAAAACATTCAGTACTTC	CASSLDRKNIQYF	TRBV27	TRBJ2-4	NA	many
TGCAGTGCCCCAAAAGGACTAGCGGGAGGAGTAGTAGAGACCCAGTACTTC	CSAPKGLAGGVVETQYF	TRBV20-1	TRBJ2-5	TRBD2	few
TGCAGTGCTGGAGGGTCTAGCGGACAAGAGACCCAGTACTTC	CSAGGSSGQETQYF	TRBV20-1	TRBJ2-5	TRBD2	many
TGTGCCAGCGTTCGAGGCGGTGATGATGAAAAACTGTTTTTT	CASVRGGDDEKLFF	TRBV7-3	TRBJ1-4	NA	NA